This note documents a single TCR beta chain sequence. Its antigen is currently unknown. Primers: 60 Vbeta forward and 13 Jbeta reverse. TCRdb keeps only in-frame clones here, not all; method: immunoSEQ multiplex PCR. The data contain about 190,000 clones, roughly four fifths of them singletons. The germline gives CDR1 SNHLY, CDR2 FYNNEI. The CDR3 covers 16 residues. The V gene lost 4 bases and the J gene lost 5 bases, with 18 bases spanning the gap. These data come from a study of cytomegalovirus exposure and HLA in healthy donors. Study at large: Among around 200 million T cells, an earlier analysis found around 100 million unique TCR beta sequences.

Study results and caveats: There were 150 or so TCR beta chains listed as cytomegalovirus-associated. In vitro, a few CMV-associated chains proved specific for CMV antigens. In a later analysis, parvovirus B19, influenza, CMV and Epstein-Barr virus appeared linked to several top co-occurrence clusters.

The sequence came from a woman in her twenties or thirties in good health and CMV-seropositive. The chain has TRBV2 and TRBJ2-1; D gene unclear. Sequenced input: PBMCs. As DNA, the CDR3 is TGTGCCAGCAGTGTTCTTCTCGCGATAAGCCACAATGAGCAGTTCTTC. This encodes CASSVLLAISHNEQFF.